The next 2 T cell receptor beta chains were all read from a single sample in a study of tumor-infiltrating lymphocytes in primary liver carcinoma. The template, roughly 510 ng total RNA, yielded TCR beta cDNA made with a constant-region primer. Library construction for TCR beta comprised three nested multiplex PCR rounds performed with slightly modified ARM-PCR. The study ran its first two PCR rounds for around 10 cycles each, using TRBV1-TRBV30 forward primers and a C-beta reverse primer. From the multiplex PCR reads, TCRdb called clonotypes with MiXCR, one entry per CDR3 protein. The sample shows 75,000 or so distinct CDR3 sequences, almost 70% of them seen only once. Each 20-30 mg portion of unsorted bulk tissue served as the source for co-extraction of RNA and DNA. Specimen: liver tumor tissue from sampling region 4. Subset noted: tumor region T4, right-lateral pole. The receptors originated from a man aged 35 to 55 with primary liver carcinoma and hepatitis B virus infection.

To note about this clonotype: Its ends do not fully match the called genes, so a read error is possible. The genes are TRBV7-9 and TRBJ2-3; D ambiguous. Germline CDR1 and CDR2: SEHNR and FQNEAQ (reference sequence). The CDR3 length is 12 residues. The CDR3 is CASSLVSDTLYF. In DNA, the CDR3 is TGTGCCAGCAGCTTAGTCAGCGATACGCTGTATTTT.

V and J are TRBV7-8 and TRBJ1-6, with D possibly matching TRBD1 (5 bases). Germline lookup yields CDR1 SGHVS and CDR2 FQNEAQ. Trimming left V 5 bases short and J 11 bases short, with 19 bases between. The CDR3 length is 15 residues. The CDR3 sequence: CASSIKGRENPPLHF. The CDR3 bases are TGTGCCAGCAGCATCAAGGGGAGGGAGAATCCACCCCTCCACTTT.